These 11 T cell receptor beta chains were all obtained from the same sample, sequenced in a study of blood T cells in healthy people across ages. Primed by a sample-barcoded 5' primer and a J-beta primer mix, a second PCR proceeded for about 6 to 11 cycles. Via MiXCR, TCRdb re-called the 5' RACE reads, giving one row per CDR3 protein. The table has about 800,000 distinct CDR3 sequences, roughly 64% seen once. The source material was blood. All receptors come from a man between 25 and 39 years old in good health.

The V call is TRBV20-1, the J call TRBJ1-1; 8 bases line up with TRBD1. The CDR3 contains 12 residues. Losses at the gene ends were 5 bases for V and 4 bases for J; bases not matched to a gene: 3. Per the germline V gene, CDR1 is DFQATT and CDR2 is SNEGSKA (reference sequence). In nucleotides, the CDR3 is TGCAGTGCTGTGCAGGGGGCCACTGAAGCTTTCTTT. It specifies CSAVQGATEAFF.

The genes are TRBV21-1 and TRBJ2-5; the D call TRBD1 from the table was never checked on the DNA. TRBV21-1 is shown as a pseudogene. The CDR3 contains 17 residues. The DNA of the CDR3 is TGTGCCAGCAGCAAGACTAAATTAGCGGGGGCGCAAGAGACCCAGTACTTC. Its protein is CASSKTKLAGAQETQYF.

The V gene is TRBV19, the J gene TRBJ2-5, with D tentatively TRBD1 or TRBD2 (5 bases each). This CDR3 contains 13 residues. Trimming left V 4 bases short and J 5 bases short, with 11 bases between. Germline CDR1 is LNHDA and CDR2 is SQIVND (reference sequence). This CDR3 is CASSTGTRETQYF. For the CDR3, the DNA is TGTGCCAGTAGTACGGGGACCCGGGAGACCCAGTACTTC.

This chain uses TRBV5-6 with TRBJ1-2; perhaps TRBD1 as D (5 bases). The V gene's germline CDR1 is SGHDT and CDR2 YYEEEE. This CDR3 region has 14 residues. V was pared by 3 bases and J by 3 bases, with 12 bases between. The CDR3 loop is CASSWAGPYYGYTF. CDR3 bases: TGTGCCAGCAGCTGGGCGGGGCCCTACTATGGCTACACCTTC.

Only one count was recorded for this clonotype. The chain employs TRBV7-2 and TRBJ1-4; weak D call: TRBD1 (6 bases). Germline V gene lookup returns CDR1 SGHTA and CDR2 FQGNSA. V lost 1 base to trimming and J lost 14 bases, with 20 bases between them. The CDR3 length is 15 residues. The CDR3 loop is CASSLVGGGGAVLFF. In nucleotides, the CDR3 is TGTGCCAGCAGCTTAGTCGGGGGAGGGGGTGCCGTCCTGTTTTTT.

V gene TRBV5-5 combines with J gene TRBJ1-2; tentative D call: TRBD1 (6 bases). CDR1 is SGHKS, CDR2 YYEKEE, per germline (reference sequence). The ends were cut back, 2 bases at V and 6 bases at J, with 14 bases in the middle. The CDR3 spans 14 residues. The CDR3 loop is CASSFQGRSDGYTF. CDR3 nucleotide sequence: TGTGCCAGCAGCTTTCAGGGGCGGAGTGATGGCTACACCTTC.

This chain links TRBV20-1 with TRBJ1-1, with D possibly being TRBD1 (5 bases). Trimming stripped 3 bases from V and 6 bases from J, with 20 bases between. The length of the CDR3 is 15 residues. CDR1 DFQATT and CDR2 SNEGSKA come from the germline V gene (reference sequence). For the CDR3, the DNA is TGCAGTGCTAGTTCCCCTAAAACAGGAGCCGCTGAAGCTTTCTTT. Its translation is CSASSPKTGAAEAFF.

A note on this clonotype: This may arise from a read error, as a much more abundant clone is one base away. The chain combines TRBV20-1 with TRBJ2-7, with 7 bases lining up with TRBD2. V lost 7 bases and J lost 7; bases outside the gene matches: 7. CDR1 is DFQATT, CDR2 SNEGSKA, per germline (reference sequence). The length of the CDR3 is 11 residues. For the CDR3, the DNA is TGCAGTGACGGGGGGAGCTATGAGCAGTACTTC. It specifies CSDGGSYEQYF.

The V call is TRBV24-1, the J call TRBJ2-7; TRBD2 matches 12 bases. CDR3 length: 15 residues. Germline CDR1 is KGHDR and CDR2 is SFDVKD. V lost 0 bases and J lost 6; bases outside the gene matches: 2. CDR3 region: CATSDLTSGRSEQYF. CDR3 DNA sequence: TGTGCCACCAGTGATTTGACTAGCGGGAGGTCCGAGCAGTACTTC.

The chain joins TRBV20-1 to TRBJ2-3; D is uncertain. Germline CDR1 reads DFQATT; CDR2 reads SNEGSKA (reference sequence). This CDR3 region has 13 residues. Trimming shortened V by 5 bases and J by 0 bases, and 9 bases separated the two germline ends. CDR3 bases: TGCAGTGCTGTTAGCCCTAGCACAGATACGCAGTATTTT. This sequence encodes CSAVSPSTDTQYF.

J is TRBJ2-5 and V is TRBV11-1; D is perhaps TRBD2 (5 bases). This CDR3 spans 13 amino acids. The germline CDR1 and CDR2 sequences are SGHAT and FQDESV (reference sequence). V lost 3 bases and J lost 5, with 10 bases in between. The CDR3 nucleotides read TGTGCCAGCAGCTTCGGTGGGAGTGAGACCCAGTACTTC. It translates to CASSFGGSETQYF. Full variable domain (missing parts from reference TRBV11-1 and TRBJ2-5): EAEVAQSPRYKITEKSQAVAFWCDPISGHATLYWYRQILGQGPELLVQFQDESVVDDSQLPKDRFSAERLKGVDSTLKIQPAELGDSAMYLCASSFGGSETQYFGPGTRLLVL.